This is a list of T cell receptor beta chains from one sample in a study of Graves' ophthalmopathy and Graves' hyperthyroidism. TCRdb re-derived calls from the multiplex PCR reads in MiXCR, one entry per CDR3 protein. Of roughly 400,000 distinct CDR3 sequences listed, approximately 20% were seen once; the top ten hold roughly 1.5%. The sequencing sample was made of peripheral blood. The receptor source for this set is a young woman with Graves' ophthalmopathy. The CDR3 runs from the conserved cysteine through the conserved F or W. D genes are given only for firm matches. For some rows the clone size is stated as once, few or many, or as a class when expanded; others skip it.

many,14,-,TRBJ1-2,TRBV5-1,CASSLAHSDYGYTF,TGCGCCAGCAGCTTGGCGCATTCTGACTATGGCTACACCTTC
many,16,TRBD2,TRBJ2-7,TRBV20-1,CSARDPLAGATYEQYF,TGCAGTGCTAGAGATCCCCTAGCGGGAGCAACCTACGAGCAGTACTTC
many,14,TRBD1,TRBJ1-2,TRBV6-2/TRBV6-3,CASSRGGGVYGYTF,TGTGCCAGCAGTCGAGGAGGGGGCGTCTATGGCTACACCTTC
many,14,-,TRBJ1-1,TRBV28,CASSLSYLETEAFF,TGTGCCAGCAGTTTATCCTACCTTGAAACTGAAGCTTTCTTT
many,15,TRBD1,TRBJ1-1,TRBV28,CASSSTGTGNTEAFF,TGTGCCAGCAGTTCAACCGGGACAGGGAACACTGAAGCTTTCTTT
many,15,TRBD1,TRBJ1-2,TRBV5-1,CASSFREGGSYGYTF,TGCGCCAGCAGCTTCCGTGAAGGGGGCTCCTATGGCTACACCTTC
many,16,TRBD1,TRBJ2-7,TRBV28,CASSSPLGTATYEQYF,TGTGCCAGCAGTTCGCCCCTCGGGACAGCAACCTACGAGCAGTACTTC
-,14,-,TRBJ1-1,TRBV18,CASSPRRINTEAFF,TGTGCCAGCTCACCACGACGGATAAACACTGAAGCTTTCTTT
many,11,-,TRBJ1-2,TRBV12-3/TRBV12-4,CASSFRGGYTF,TGTGCCAGCAGTTTCAGGGGCGGCTACACCTTC
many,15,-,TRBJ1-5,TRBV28,CASTGAGAGNQPQHF,TGTGCCAGCACCGGGGCAGGGGCAGGCAATCAGCCCCAGCATTTT
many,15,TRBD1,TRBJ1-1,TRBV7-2,CASSHRGLKGTEAFF,TGTGCCAGCAGTCACAGGGGGCTAAAGGGCACTGAAGCTTTCTTT
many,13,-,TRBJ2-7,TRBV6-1,CASSPLGRYEQYF,TGCGCCAGCAGCCCCTTGGGCCGCTACGAGCAGTACTTC
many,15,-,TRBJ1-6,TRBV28,CASSFGTLNNSPLHF,TGTGCCAGCAGTTTCGGGACTTTGAATAATTCACCCCTCCACTTT
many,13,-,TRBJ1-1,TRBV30,CAWRWGLNTEAFF,TGTGCCTGGAGGTGGGGATTGAACACTGAAGCTTTCTTT
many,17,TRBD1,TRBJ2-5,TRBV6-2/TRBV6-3,CASSYSKTGEWQETQYF,TGTGCCAGCAGTTACTCGAAGACAGGGGAATGGCAAGAGACCCAGTACTTC
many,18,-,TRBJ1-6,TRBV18,CASSPIGGTSIRNSPLHF,TGTGCCAGCTCACCGATCGGGGGGACAAGTATTAGGAATTCACCCCTCCACTTT
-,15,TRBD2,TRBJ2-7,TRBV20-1,CSATSGTVYSYEQYF,TGCAGTGCGACTAGCGGAACTGTATACTCCTACGAGCAGTACTTC
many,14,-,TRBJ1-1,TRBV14,CASSLGGGHTEAFF,TGTGCCAGCAGCCTCGGCGGGGGGCACACTGAAGCTTTCTTT
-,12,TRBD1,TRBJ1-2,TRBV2,CASDIQGYGYTF,TGTGCCAGCGACATACAGGGGTATGGCTACACCTTC
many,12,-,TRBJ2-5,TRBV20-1,CSAARDQETQYF,TGCAGTGCTGCGAGAGACCAAGAGACCCAGTACTTC
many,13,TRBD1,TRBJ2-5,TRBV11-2,CASTARGRETQYF,TGTGCCAGCACAGCAAGGGGGCGGGAGACCCAGTACTTC
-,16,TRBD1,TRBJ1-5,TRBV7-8,CASSLSNRGSNQPQHF,TGTGCCAGCAGCTTATCGAACAGGGGGAGCAATCAGCCCCAGCATTTT
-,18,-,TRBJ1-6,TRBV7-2,CASSLGTASSSYNSPLHF,TGTGCCAGCAGCTTAGGGACAGCTTCGAGCTCCTATAATTCACCCCTCCACTTT
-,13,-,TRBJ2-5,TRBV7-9,CASSLAAFETQYF,TGTGCCAGCAGCTTAGCGGCTTTCGAGACCCAGTACTTC
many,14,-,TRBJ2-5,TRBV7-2,CASFPLGGRETQYF,TGTGCCAGCTTCCCTTTAGGGGGAAGAGAGACCCAGTACTTC
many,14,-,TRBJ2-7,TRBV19,CASSPGLQSYEQYF,TGTGCCAGTAGTCCGGGACTTCAGTCTTACGAGCAGTACTTC
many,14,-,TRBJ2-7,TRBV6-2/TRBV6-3,CASSYSDRPYEQYF,TGTGCCAGCAGTTACTCGGACCGTCCCTACGAGCAGTACTTC
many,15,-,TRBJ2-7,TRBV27,CASSLSTQVAYEQYF,TGTGCCAGCAGTTTAAGTACACAGGTAGCCTACGAGCAGTACTTC
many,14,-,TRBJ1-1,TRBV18,CASPRTVDGTEAFF,TGTGCCAGCCCACGGACAGTCGACGGCACTGAAGCTTTCTTT
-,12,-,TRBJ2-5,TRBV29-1,CSVVAARETQYF,TGCAGCGTTGTCGCGGCTAGGGAGACCCAGTACTTC
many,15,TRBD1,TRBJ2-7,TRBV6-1,CASRGVRTGPYEQYF,TGTGCCAGCAGGGGGGTTCGGACAGGGCCCTACGAGCAGTACTTC
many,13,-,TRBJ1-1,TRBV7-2,CASSFHRRMEAFF,TGTGCCAGCAGCTTTCACCGTCGGATGGAGGCTTTCTTT
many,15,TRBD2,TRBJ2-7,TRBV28,CASSPSTSGSYEQYF,TGTGCCAGCAGTCCCTCGACTAGCGGGAGTTACGAGCAGTACTTC
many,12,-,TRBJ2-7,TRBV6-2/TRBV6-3,CAAASATYEQYF,TGTGCGGCTGCGAGTGCAACCTACGAGCAGTACTTC
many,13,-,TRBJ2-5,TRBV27,CASSLSGEETQYF,TGTGCCAGCAGTTTATCAGGAGAAGAGACCCAGTACTTC
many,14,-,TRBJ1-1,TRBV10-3,CAVSESQKNTEAFF,TGTGCCGTCAGTGAGTCTCAGAAGAACACTGAAGCTTTCTTT